Listed below are T cell receptor beta chains from one sample, sequenced in a study of cytomegalovirus exposure and HLA in healthy donors. Produced via immunoSEQ multiplex PCR; TCRdb's table is partial and in-frame only. The data hold around 150,000 clones, with around three quarters observed a single time. Material: PBMCs. Receptors originate from a woman aged 40-49 years in good health and CMV-seronegative. The CDR3 runs from the conserved cysteine through the conserved F or W. The D gene is left open where the match is weak. Size tells how often a clone was seen (once, few, many) or the class of an expanded clone, and some rows leave it out.

- TRBJ2-5 TRBV10-3 TRBD1 CAIRMTGEETQYF TGTGCCATCAGAATGACAGGGGAAGAGACCCAGTACTTC
- TRBJ2-7 TRBV2 TRBD1 CASGNRQGSEQYF TGTGCCAGCGGAAATAGACAGGGGAGCGAGCAGTACTTC
- TRBJ1-1 TRBV6-6 - CASRAQIEAFF TGTGCCAGCAGGGCTCAGATTGAAGCTTTCTTT
- TRBJ2-3 TRBV6-1 - CASSVLLRTSTDTQYF TGTGCCAGCAGTGTTCTGTTGCGAACTAGCACAGATACGCAGTATTTT
- TRBJ2-5 TRBV5-6 - CASSFRAWEETQYF TGTGCCAGCAGCTTCCGGGCATGGGAGGAGACCCAGTACTTC
- TRBJ2-3 TRBV10-3 - CAISTTRGGGSSTDTQYF TGTGCCATCAGTACGACGAGAGGGGGTGGGTCGAGTACGGATACGCAGTATTTT
once TRBJ1-5 TRBV14 - CASSPVTPDEGAQHF TGTGCCAGCAGCCCCGTGACCCCGGATGAGGGTGCCCAGCATTTT
few TRBJ1-5 TRBV19 - CASSIPGQQNQPQHF TGTGCCAGTAGTATCCCGGGACAACAGAATCAGCCCCAGCATTTT
few TRBJ1-5 TRBV30 TRBD1 CAWNRGRDQPQHF TGTGCCTGGAACAGGGGGCGCGATCAGCCCCAGCATTTT
- TRBJ2-7 TRBV29-1 - CSVEYQGQYEQYF TGCAGCGTTGAATATCAGGGTCAGTACGAGCAGTACTTC
- TRBJ2-7 TRBV2 TRBD1 CASNPGQADEQYF TGTGCCAGCAACCCCGGACAGGCAGACGAGCAGTACTTC
few TRBJ2-1 TRBV29-1 - CSVEQAGMGEQFF TGCAGCGTTGAACAAGCCGGGATGGGTGAGCAGTTCTTC
few TRBJ2-1 TRBV28 TRBD1 CASSLDRGRRNEQFF TGTGCCAGCAGTTTAGACAGGGGGCGTAGGAATGAGCAGTTCTTC
- TRBJ2-2 TRBV6-5 TRBD1 CASRRTGQVGELFF TGTGCCAGCAGACGGACAGGGCAAGTCGGGGAGCTGTTTTTT
- TRBJ1-2 TRBV25-1 - CASSDARDYGYTF TGTGCCAGCAGTGATGCCAGGGACTATGGCTACACCTTC
- TRBJ1-4 TRBV2 - CATSGGEEKLFF TGTGCCACCTCGGGGGGCGAGGAAAAACTGTTTTTT
few TRBJ1-1 TRBV13 - CASSFPPFSNTEAFF TGTGCCAGCAGCTTCCCCCCGTTTTCGAACACTGAAGCTTTCTTT
- TRBJ2-3 TRBV6-5 TRBD2 CASSGLAGGWEYF TGTGCCAGCAGTGGACTAGCGGGAGGGTGGGAGTATTTT
few TRBJ2-2 TRBV19 - CASSIQGTGELFF TGTGCCAGTAGTATACAGGGCACCGGGGAGCTGTTTTTT
- TRBJ1-1 TRBV7-3 - CASSFSGHPNTEAFF TGTGCCAGCAGCTTCTCGGGACATCCGAACACTGAAGCTTTCTTT
- TRBJ2-5 TRBV28 TRBD1 CASSSPLGQGMGTQYF TGTGCCAGCAGTTCCCCGTTGGGACAGGGGATGGGGACCCAGTACTTC
once TRBJ2-1 TRBV7-3 TRBD2 CASSRTGTSRFF TGTGCCAGCAGCCGAACCGGGACTAGTCGGTTCTTC
- TRBJ2-1 TRBV10-3 - CAIRDSNEQFF TGTGCCATCAGGGACTCTAATGAGCAGTTCTTC
- TRBJ2-7 TRBV7-9 - CASSLSVGLGGNEQYF TGTGCCAGCAGCTTATCTGTAGGACTAGGGGGGAACGAGCAGTACTTC
- TRBJ1-1 TRBV30 - CAWAGQRNTEAFF TGTGCCTGGGCTGGACAGAGGAACACTGAAGCTTTCTTT
- TRBJ2-3 TRBV5-1 - CASSGAAFITDTQYF TGCGCCAGCAGCGGGGCGGCTTTCATCACAGATACGCAGTATTTT
- TRBJ1-1 TRBV30 TRBD1 CAWRGGGLTEAFF TGTGCCTGGAGAGGAGGGGGCCTCACTGAAGCTTTCTTT
few TRBJ1-4 TRBV6-5 - CASRSAETNEKLFF TGTGCCAGCAGGTCCGCGGAAACTAATGAAAAACTGTTTTTT
- TRBJ2-7 TRBV19 - CASSIVPGGDEQYF TGTGCCAGTAGTATAGTCCCCGGAGGGGACGAGCAGTACTTC
- TRBJ2-1 TRBV28 TRBD2 CASSTGTSGFNEQFF TGTGCCAGCAGCACCGGGACTAGCGGGTTCAATGAGCAGTTCTTC
- TRBJ2-2 TRBV5-1 - CASSPERTGELFF TGCGCCAGCAGCCCGGAGCGCACCGGGGAGCTGTTTTTT
- TRBJ1-1 TRBV10-3 - CAISGKDTNTEAFF TGTGCCATCAGTGGTAAGGACACGAACACTGAAGCTTTCTTT
once TRBJ1-1 TRBV30 TRBD1 CAWSSTGEAEAFF TGTGCCTGGAGCTCTACAGGGGAGGCTGAAGCTTTCTTT
few TRBJ2-7 TRBV28 TRBD1 CASRSTGTGSYEQYF TGTGCCAGCAGATCTACCGGGACAGGGAGTTACGAGCAGTACTTC
few TRBJ1-1 TRBV28 TRBD1 CASSPTGQGNTEAFF TGTGCCAGCAGTCCCACGGGACAGGGGAACACTGAAGCTTTCTTT
- TRBJ2-3 TRBV5-6 - CASRWAGADTQYF TGTGCCAGCAGATGGGCAGGGGCAGATACGCAGTATTTT
- TRBJ2-1 TRBV7-9 TRBD2 CASSSGLASNEQFF TGTGCCAGCAGCTCCGGACTAGCGTCAAATGAGCAGTTCTTC
once TRBJ2-2 TRBV29-1 - CSVPGGLEGTGELFF TGCAGCGTACCAGGTGGGCTAGAGGGCACCGGGGAGCTGTTTTTT
- TRBJ2-7 TRBV7-9 TRBD1 CASSLGTGGLIEQYF TGTGCCAGCAGCTTAGGGACAGGGGGCTTGATCGAGCAGTACTTC
- TRBJ2-3 TRBV6-6 - CASIPGGGLPPDTQYF TGTGCCAGCATCCCCGGTGGAGGACTACCTCCTGATACGCAGTATTTT
- TRBJ1-1 TRBV11-2 TRBD1 CASSYGTVTEAFF TGTGCCAGCAGCTACGGGACAGTCACTGAAGCTTTCTTT
- TRBJ1-4 TRBV7-9 TRBD1 CASSIRRPGTGYEREKLFF TGTGCCAGCAGCATTAGACGTCCCGGGACAGGGTACGAAAGGGAAAAACTGTTTTTT
- TRBJ2-7 TRBV9 TRBD1 CASSPGTGPLYEQYF TGTGCCAGCAGCCCCGGGACAGGCCCCCTTTACGAGCAGTACTTC